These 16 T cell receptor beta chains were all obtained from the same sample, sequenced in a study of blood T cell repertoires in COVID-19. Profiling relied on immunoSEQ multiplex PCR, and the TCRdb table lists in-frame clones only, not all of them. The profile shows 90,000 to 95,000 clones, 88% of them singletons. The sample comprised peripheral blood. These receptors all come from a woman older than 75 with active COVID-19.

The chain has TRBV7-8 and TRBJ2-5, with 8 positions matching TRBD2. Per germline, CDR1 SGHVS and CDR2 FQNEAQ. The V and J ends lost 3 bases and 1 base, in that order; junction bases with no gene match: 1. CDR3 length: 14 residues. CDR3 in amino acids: CASSFLAGQETQYF. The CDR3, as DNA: TGTGCCAGCAGCTTTCTAGCGGGCCAAGAGACCCAGTACTTC.

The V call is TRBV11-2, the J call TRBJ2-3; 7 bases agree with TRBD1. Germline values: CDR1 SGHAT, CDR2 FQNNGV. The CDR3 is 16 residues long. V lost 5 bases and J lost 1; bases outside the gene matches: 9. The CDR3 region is CASSLRQGEGTDTQYF. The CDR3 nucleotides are TGTGCCAGCAGCCTAAGACAGGGCGAGGGCACAGATACGCAGTATTTT.

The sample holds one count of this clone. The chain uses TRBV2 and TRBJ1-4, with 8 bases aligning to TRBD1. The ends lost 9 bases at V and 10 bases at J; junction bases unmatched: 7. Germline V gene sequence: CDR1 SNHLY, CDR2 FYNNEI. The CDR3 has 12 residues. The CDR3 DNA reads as TGTGCCAGTCAGACAGGGGTGGGAAAACTGTTTTTT. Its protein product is CASQTGVGKLFF.

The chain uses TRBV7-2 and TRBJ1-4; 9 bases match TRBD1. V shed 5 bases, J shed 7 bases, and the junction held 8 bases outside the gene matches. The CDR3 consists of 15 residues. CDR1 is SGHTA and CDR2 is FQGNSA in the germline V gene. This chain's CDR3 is CASSPGQGKLEKLFF. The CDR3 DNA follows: TGTGCCAGCAGCCCCGGACAGGGGAAACTTGAAAAACTGTTTTTT.

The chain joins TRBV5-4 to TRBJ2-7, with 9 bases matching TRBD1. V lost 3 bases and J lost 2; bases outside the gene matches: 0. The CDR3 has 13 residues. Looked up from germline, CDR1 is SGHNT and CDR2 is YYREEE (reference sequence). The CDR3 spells CASSWDRAYEQYF. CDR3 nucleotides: TGTGCCAGCAGCTGGGACAGGGCCTACGAGCAGTACTTC.

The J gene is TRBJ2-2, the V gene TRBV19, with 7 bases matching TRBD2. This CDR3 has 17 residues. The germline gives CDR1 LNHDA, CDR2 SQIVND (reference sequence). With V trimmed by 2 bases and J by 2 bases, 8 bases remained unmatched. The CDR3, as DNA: TGTGCCAGTAGTATAAGAGGGCAGGGACTAAACACCGGGGAGCTGTTTTTT. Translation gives CASSIRGQGLNTGELFF.

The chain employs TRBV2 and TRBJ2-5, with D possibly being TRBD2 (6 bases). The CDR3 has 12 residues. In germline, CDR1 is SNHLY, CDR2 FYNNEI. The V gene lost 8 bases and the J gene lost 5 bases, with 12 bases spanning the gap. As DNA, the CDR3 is TGTGCCAGCGTCCGGGAGCGGGAGACCCAGTACTTC. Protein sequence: CASVRERETQYF.

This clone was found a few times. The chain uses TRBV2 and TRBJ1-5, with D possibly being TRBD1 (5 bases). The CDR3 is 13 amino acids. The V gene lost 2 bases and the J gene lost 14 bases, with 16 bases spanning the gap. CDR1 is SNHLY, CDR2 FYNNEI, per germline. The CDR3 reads CASSEYIGGFEHF. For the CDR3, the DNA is TGTGCCAGCAGTGAATATATTGGGGGGTTTGAGCATTTT.

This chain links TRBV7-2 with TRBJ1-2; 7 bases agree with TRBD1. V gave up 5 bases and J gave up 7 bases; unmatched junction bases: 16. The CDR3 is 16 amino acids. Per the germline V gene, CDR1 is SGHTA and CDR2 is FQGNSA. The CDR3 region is CASSPKGGGGSTGYTF. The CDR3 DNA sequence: TGTGCCAGCAGCCCAAAAGGTGGAGGGGGCTCAACTGGCTACACCTTC.

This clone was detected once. CDR3 coding DNA: TGTGCCAGCTCACCACAGTCTTCCGGCAGGGGGAACACCGGGGAGCTGTTTTTT. It is translated as CASSPQSSGRGNTGELFF. The V call is TRBV18, the J call TRBJ2-2; D may be TRBD1 (6 bases). Germline-derived CDR1 and CDR2 are KGHSH and LQKENI. Trimming removed 1 base from V and 1 base from J, with 16 bases in between. This CDR3 is 18 amino acids long.

In nucleotides, the CDR3 is TGCGCCAGCAGCCAAGATCCCTCAGGGAACTATGGCTACACCTTC. Amino acids: CASSQDPSGNYGYTF. This rearrangement joins TRBV4-3 to TRBJ1-2; weak D call: TRBD1 (5 bases). Trimming cost V 0 bases and J 2 bases, with 10 bases left between them. The germline gives CDR1 LGHNA, CDR2 YSLEER. The CDR3 loop spans 15 amino acids.

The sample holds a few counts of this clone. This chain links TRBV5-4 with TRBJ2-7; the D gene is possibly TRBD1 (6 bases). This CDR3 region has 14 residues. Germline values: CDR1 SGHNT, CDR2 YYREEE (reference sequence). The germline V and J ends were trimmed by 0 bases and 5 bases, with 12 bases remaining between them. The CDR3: CASSLVGRGHEQYF. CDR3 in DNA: TGTGCCAGCAGCTTGGTCGGCAGGGGCCACGAGCAGTACTTC.

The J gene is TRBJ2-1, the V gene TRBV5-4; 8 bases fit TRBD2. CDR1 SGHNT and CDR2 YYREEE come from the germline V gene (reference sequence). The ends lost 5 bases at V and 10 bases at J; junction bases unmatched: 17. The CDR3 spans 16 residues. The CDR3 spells CASRGAGTRVIGEQFF. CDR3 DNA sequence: TGTGCCAGCAGGGGCGCCGGGACTAGGGTGATTGGGGAGCAGTTCTTC.

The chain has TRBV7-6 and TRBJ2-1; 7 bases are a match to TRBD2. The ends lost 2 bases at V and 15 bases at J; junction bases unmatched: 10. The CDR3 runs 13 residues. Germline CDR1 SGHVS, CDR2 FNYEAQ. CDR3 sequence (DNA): TGTGCCAGCAGCTTACGGGCGGGAGAAGGAAGGTTCTTC. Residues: CASSLRAGEGRFF. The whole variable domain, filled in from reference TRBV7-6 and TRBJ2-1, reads GAGVSQSPRYKVTKRGQDVALRCDPISGHVSLYWYRQALGQGPEFLTYFNYEAQQDKSGLPNDRFSAERPEGSISTLTIQRTEQRDSAMYRCASSLRAGEGRFFGPGTRLTVL.

The CDR3 reads CASSQKGGNTEAFF. The CDR3 nucleotides read TGTGCCAGCAGCCAAAAGGGAGGGAACACTGAAGCTTTCTTT. The rearrangement links TRBV4-2 to TRBJ1-1, with D uncertain. CDR1 LGHNA and CDR2 YNFKEQ come from the germline V gene. There are 14 residues in the CDR3. V was shortened by 2 bases and J by 1 base, with 8 bases between the two germline ends.

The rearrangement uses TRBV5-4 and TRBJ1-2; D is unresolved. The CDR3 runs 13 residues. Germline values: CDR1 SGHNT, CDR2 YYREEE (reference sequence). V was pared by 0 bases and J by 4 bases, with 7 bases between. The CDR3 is CASSLDSFYGYTF. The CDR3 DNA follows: TGTGCCAGCAGCTTGGACAGCTTCTATGGCTACACCTTC.